Each of the 32 T cell receptor beta chains below was sequenced from the same sample in a study of blood T cell repertoires in COVID-19. TCRdb's copy holds only in-frame clones and misses some; the assay was immunoSEQ multiplex PCR. The sample lists 300,000 to 450,000 clones, about 90% occurring once. The sample taken for sequencing was PBMCs or T cells enriched from blood (not recorded which). The receptors shown here come from a woman in her 30s who had recovered from COVID-19.

This clone was observed once. This chain joins TRBV9 and TRBJ2-1; 11 bases fit TRBD2. The length of the CDR3 is 15 residues. V was clipped by 0 bases and J by 9 bases; unmatched bases: 5. Germline CDR1 reads SGDLS; CDR2 reads YYNGEE. The CDR3 is CASSVVAGGPSEQFF. The CDR3 DNA is TGTGCCAGCAGCGTAGTAGCGGGGGGGCCTAGTGAGCAGTTCTTC.

This clone has just a few counts. The chain has TRBV28 and TRBJ1-4, with TRBD1 as a possible D gene (6 bases). This CDR3 is built from 16 residues. Germline V CDR1 and CDR2: MDHEN, SYDVKM. The V end was cut by 5 bases, the J end by 0 bases, with 13 bases between. The CDR3 spells CASSTPNRATNEKLFF. The CDR3 DNA reads as TGTGCCAGCAGTACCCCAAACAGGGCAACTAATGAAAAACTGTTTTTT.

This chain connects TRBV5-1 to TRBJ2-7; 13 bases are a match to TRBD2. The J segment lost 0 bases and the V segment lost 0 bases, leaving 3 bases of the junction unmatched. Germline V gene data show CDR1 as SGHRS and CDR2 as YFSETQ. The length of the CDR3 is 17 residues. The CDR3, as DNA: TGCGCCAGCAGCTTGGGACTAGCGGGGGGCACCTCCTACGAGCAGTACTTC. This translates into CASSLGLAGGTSYEQYF.

This clone was found a few times. The genes are TRBV19 and TRBJ1-2, with D tentatively TRBD1 (6 bases). The V end was cut by 7 bases, the J end by 0 bases, with 21 bases between. This CDR3 region has 17 residues. The V gene's germline CDR1 is LNHDA and CDR2 SQIVND (reference sequence). CDR3 region: CASIGKGQPGANYGYTF. In DNA, the CDR3 is TGTGCCAGTATCGGTAAGGGACAACCTGGAGCTAACTATGGCTACACCTTC. The whole variable domain, filled in from reference TRBV19 and TRBJ1-2, reads DGGITQSPKYLFRKEGQNVTLSCEQNLNHDAMYWYRQDPGQGLRLIYYSQIVNDFQKGDIAEGYSVSREKKESFPLTVTSAQKNPTAFYLCASIGKGQPGANYGYTFGSGTRLTVV.

This rearrangement joins TRBV6-2 or TRBV6-3 to TRBJ1-1, with D uncertain. V was clipped by 2 bases and J by 5 bases, with 6 bases between them. Germline-derived CDR1 and CDR2 are MNHEY and SVGEGT. CDR3 length equals 12 residues. CDR3 in DNA: TGTGCCAGCAGTTACCCCGTAACTGAAGCTTTCTTT. It translates to CASSYPVTEAFF.

The chain combines TRBV5-1 with TRBJ2-5, with D perhaps matching TRBD1 (6 bases). The CDR3 spans 14 residues. Trimming left V 4 bases short and J 2 bases short, with 12 bases between. The germline V gene encodes CDR1 SGHRS and CDR2 YFSETQ. This chain's CDR3 is CASSEPGQQETQYF. The DNA of the CDR3 is TGCGCCAGCAGCGAACCGGGACAACAAGAGACCCAGTACTTC.

V usage is TRBV10-2 and J usage is TRBJ1-5; possible D gene TRBD1, 5 bases. The ends were cut back, 2 bases at V and 11 bases at J, with 16 bases in the middle. CDR1 WSHSY and CDR2 SAAADI come from the germline V gene. This CDR3 is built from 14 residues. The CDR3 region is CASSERTRVGTQHF. DNA for the CDR3: TGCGCCAGCAGTGAGAGGACACGGGTGGGGACCCAGCATTTT.

V and J are TRBV7-2 and TRBJ1-2, with D possibly being TRBD1 (5 bases). Germline V gene sequence: CDR1 SGHTA, CDR2 FQGNSA. V was shortened by 0 bases and J by 14 bases, with 16 bases between the two germline ends. CDR3 length: 13 amino acids. CDR3 in DNA: TGTGCCAGCAGCTTAGCCCCCAGGGCGGAAGCTACCTTC. Translated, it gives CASSLAPRAEATF. The whole variable domain, filled in from reference TRBV7-2 and TRBJ1-2, reads GAGVSQSPSNKVTEKGKDVELRCDPISGHTALYWYRQSLGQGLEFLIYFQGNSAPDKSGLPSDRFSAERTGGSVSTLTIQRTQQEDSAVYLCASSLAPRAEATFGSGTRLTVV.

This clone was counted once. The chain uses TRBV7-2 and TRBJ1-6; D remains ambiguous. The V and J ends lost 1 base and 0 bases respectively, with 10 bases between them. The CDR3 contains 17 residues. Germline V gives CDR1 SGHTA, CDR2 FQGNSA. The CDR3 bases are TGTGCCAGCAGCTTAGATATCTGGAGCTCCTATAATTCACCCCTCCACTTT. Its translation is CASSLDIWSSYNSPLHF.

V is TRBV6-5 and J is TRBJ1-5; D unclear. CDR1 is MNHEY, CDR2 SVGAGI, per germline. Trimming shortened V by 7 bases and J by 0 bases, and 7 bases separated the two germline ends. The CDR3 runs 13 residues. For the CDR3, the DNA is TGTGCCAGCACCGGGTATAGCAATCAGCCCCAGCATTTT. It translates to CASTGYSNQPQHF.

This chain connects TRBV30 to TRBJ2-7, with 8 bases identical to TRBD1. This CDR3 region has 15 residues. Germline assignment: CDR1 GTSNPN and CDR2 SVGIG (reference sequence). V trimming: 3 bases; J trimming: 4 bases; junction bases outside the gene matches: 11. Here the CDR3 reads CAWRLAGTGAYEQYF. Here the CDR3 DNA reads TGTGCCTGGAGGCTCGCCGGGACAGGAGCATACGAGCAGTACTTC.

This chain connects TRBV9 to TRBJ2-1; D uncertain. The CDR3 has 14 amino acids. The germline gives CDR1 SGDLS, CDR2 YYNGEE. Trimming removed 1 base from V and 5 bases from J, with 10 bases in between. The CDR3 is CASSVSYPDNEQFF. The CDR3 nucleotides are TGTGCCAGCAGCGTATCCTACCCCGACAATGAGCAGTTCTTC. The entire variable domain, with the rest obtained from reference TRBV9 and TRBJ2-1, is as follows: DSGVTQTPKHLITATGQRVTLRCSPRSGDLSVYWYQQSLDQGLQFLIQYYNGEERAKGNILERFSAQQFPDLHSELNLSSLELGDSALYFCASSVSYPDNEQFFGPGTRLTVL.

This clone has just a few counts. This specimen includes other DNA sequences encoding the same CDR3. J is TRBJ1-5 and V is TRBV30; D may be TRBD1 (5 bases). Per the germline V gene, CDR1 is GTSNPN and CDR2 is SVGIG (reference sequence). The CDR3 extends over 13 amino acids. V gave up 1 base and J gave up 6 bases, with 10 bases separating them. DNA of the CDR3: TGTGCCTGGAGTGGTCAGGGCGGTCAGCCCCAGCATTTT. Residues: CAWSGQGGQPQHF.

DNA of the CDR3: TGTGCCAGCAGCTTAGGGACAGGGGGCTTTAGGGAGACCCAGTACTTC. This sequence encodes CASSLGTGGFRETQYF. The chain has TRBV7-2 and TRBJ2-5, with TRBD1 identical over 11 bases. Looked up from germline, CDR1 is SGHTA and CDR2 is FQGNSA. V dropped 1 base and J dropped 5; count of bases not matched to a gene: 6. The CDR3 runs 16 residues.

About this clone itself: One end of the junction varies from germline; a read error may be responsible. The chain couples TRBV7-2 to TRBJ1-3; D gene ambiguous. CDR3 length: 15 residues. CDR1 and CDR2 (germline): SGHTA, FQGNSA. CDR3 bases: TGTGCCAGCAGCATAGCTCTCTCCTCTGGAAACACCATATATTTT. Encoded protein: CASSIALSSGNTIYF. The complete variable domain, with remaining parts taken from reference TRBV7-2 and TRBJ1-3, reads GAGVSQSPSNKVTEKGKDVELRCDPISGHTALYWYRQSLGQGLEFLIYFQGNSAPDKSGLPSDRFSAERTGGSVSTLTIQRTQQEDSAVYLCASSIALSSGNTIYFGEGSWLTVV.

V and J are TRBV19 and TRBJ2-2; 10 nucleotides line up with TRBD1. Germline V CDR1 and CDR2: LNHDA, SQIVND (reference sequence). J was trimmed by 2 bases and V by 6 bases; bases with no gene match: 6. CDR3 length equals 16 residues. The DNA of the CDR3 is TGTGCCAGTAGCTCCCGGGACAGGGGAAACACCGGGGAGCTGTTTTTT. Encoded protein: CASSSRDRGNTGELFF. Based on the CDR3 plus reference TRBV19 and TRBJ2-2, the full variable domain is DGGITQSPKYLFRKEGQNVTLSCEQNLNHDAMYWYRQDPGQGLRLIYYSQIVNDFQKGDIAEGYSVSREKKESFPLTVTSAQKNPTAFYLCASSSRDRGNTGELFFGEGSRLTVL.

This clone was detected a few times. The genes are TRBV5-5 and TRBJ2-7; D is possibly TRBD2 (5 bases). The germline CDR1 and CDR2 sequences are SGHKS and YYEKEE (reference sequence). The CDR3 is 15 amino acids. Trimming took 0 bases from V and 0 from J, leaving 10 bases between them. The CDR3 region has the DNA TGTGCCAGCAGCTTGGGCGGGTCAGTCTCCTACGAGCAGTACTTC. It yields the protein CASSLGGSVSYEQYF.

Concerning this clone: Other DNA variants within this sample encode the same CDR3. This sequence joins TRBV9 and TRBJ2-5; 10 nucleotides match TRBD1. V lost 4 bases to trimming and J lost 1 base; unmatched junction nucleotides: 7. Germline V lookup: CDR1 SGDLS, CDR2 YYNGEE. The CDR3 totals 16 residues. The DNA for the CDR3 is TGTGCCAGCAGCCCCCGGGACAGGGGAGGCCAAGAGACCCAGTACTTC. The encoded protein is CASSPRDRGGQETQYF.

The chain uses TRBV10-3 and TRBJ2-6; 9 nucleotides line up with TRBD1. V shed 11 bases, J shed 3 bases, and the junction held 11 bases outside the gene matches. The CDR3 spans 16 residues. CDR1 is ENHRY, CDR2 SYGVKD, per germline. The CDR3 here is CASGDRDGYGANVLTF. The DNA of the CDR3 is TGTGCCTCAGGGGACAGGGATGGTTATGGGGCCAACGTCCTGACTTTC.

The count of this clone is one. V and J are TRBV6-5 and TRBJ1-6; perhaps TRBD1 as D (6 bases). Germline CDR1 and CDR2: MNHEY and SVGAGI. This CDR3 has 13 residues. The CDR3 here is CATQGEVNSPLHF. The CDR3 DNA follows: TGTGCTACACAGGGAGAGGTTAATTCACCCCTCCACTTT.

The chain has TRBV12-5 and TRBJ1-5, with 9 bases fitting TRBD1. The CDR3 runs to 15 residues. Trimming at V came to 6 bases and at J to 0 bases, leaving 3 bases not matched to a gene. The germline CDR1 and CDR2 sequences are LGHNT and FRNRAP. The CDR3 coding sequence is TGTGCTAGTGGGCCACAGGGGGCTAGCAATCAGCCCCAGCATTTT. This encodes CASGPQGASNQPQHF.

The chain employs TRBV29-1 and TRBJ1-1; no reliable D call. Deletions cut 4 bases from V and 1 base from J, with 13 bases between. The CDR3 length is 14 residues. Germline loops: CDR1 SQVTM, CDR2 ANQGSEA. CDR3 region: CSVGLGDQNTEAFF. In DNA form, the CDR3 reads TGCAGCGTTGGTCTCGGTGATCAGAACACTGAAGCTTTCTTT.

This rearrangement joins TRBV20-1 to TRBJ2-2, with 8 bases that match TRBD2. Germline trimming cut 3 bases from V and 5 bases from J; bases unmatched to any gene: 5. The CDR3 is 14 residues long. The germline V gene has CDR1 DFQATT and CDR2 SNEGSKA (reference sequence). In nucleotides, the CDR3 is TGCAGTGCTAGTAACGGGAGGGGGACCGGGGAGCTGTTTTTT. This codes for CSASNGRGTGELFF.

The J gene is TRBJ2-5, the V gene TRBV7-2; the match to TRBD2 covers 11 bases. Germline CDR1 SGHTA, CDR2 FQGNSA. CDR3 length: 13 residues. CDR3: CADGLAGGETQYF. The CDR3 nucleotides read TGTGCAGACGGACTAGCGGGCGGGGAGACCCAGTACTTC.

The V gene is TRBV7-8, the J gene TRBJ1-2; no clear D gene. Trimming shortened V by 6 bases and J by 4 bases, and 6 bases separated the two germline ends. CDR3 length: 11 amino acids. Germline V gene data show CDR1 as SGHVS and CDR2 as FQNEAQ. Here the CDR3 reads CASSTSYGYTF. The CDR3 DNA follows: TGTGCCAGCAGTACCAGCTATGGCTACACCTTC.

This clone has only a few counts. The genes are TRBV9 and TRBJ1-1; 8 bases are shared with TRBD1. Trimming took 0 bases from V and 5 from J; bases not matched to a gene: 6. This CDR3 region has 15 residues. Germline assignment: CDR1 SGDLS and CDR2 YYNGEE. The CDR3 region is CASSVAGQGGTEAFF. The CDR3 nucleotides are TGTGCCAGCAGCGTAGCAGGACAGGGAGGGACTGAAGCTTTCTTT.

The genes are TRBV7-9 and TRBJ1-5, with no clear D. CDR3 size: 15 residues. The V end was cut by 3 bases, the J end by 0 bases, with 9 bases between. Germline assignment: CDR1 SEHNR and CDR2 FQNEAQ (reference sequence). The CDR3 is CASSLFSDSNQPQHF. CDR3 coding DNA: TGTGCCAGCAGCTTGTTCAGCGATAGCAATCAGCCCCAGCATTTT.

V gene TRBV20-1 combines with J gene TRBJ2-3; D remains ambiguous. V was trimmed by 6 bases and J by 1 base, leaving 5 bases between them. CDR1 is DFQATT and CDR2 is SNEGSKA in the germline V gene (reference sequence). CDR3 length: 11 amino acids. CDR3 coding DNA: TGCAGTGCGCTAGGCACAGATACGCAGTATTTT. Its translation is CSALGTDTQYF.

This clone was picked up one time. The rearrangement uses TRBV18 and TRBJ2-3; D not resolved. V was shortened by 2 bases and J by 0 bases, with 12 bases between the two germline ends. The CDR3 loop spans 16 amino acids. Germline V gene lookup returns CDR1 KGHSH and CDR2 LQKENI. CDR3 region: CASSPVHSTSTDTQYF. DNA for the CDR3: TGTGCCAGCTCACCAGTACACAGCACTAGCACAGATACGCAGTATTTT.

The chain employs TRBV5-1 and TRBJ2-5; 8 bases line up with TRBD2. Germline assignment: CDR1 SGHRS and CDR2 YFSETQ. Germline trimming cut 2 bases from V and 1 base from J; bases unmatched to any gene: 1. The CDR3 runs 14 residues. The CDR3 coding sequence is TGCGCCAGCAGCTTCACTAGCGGCCAAGAGACCCAGTACTTC. It encodes CASSFTSGQETQYF.

This rearrangement joins TRBV19 to TRBJ1-3; D call uncertain. The V end lost 5 bases, the J end lost 4 bases, and 9 bases lay between the germline ends. This CDR3 contains 13 residues. The germline V gene has CDR1 LNHDA and CDR2 SQIVND (reference sequence). The CDR3 DNA reads TGTGCCAGTAGTGAAACAAGAGGAAACACCATATATTTT. Translating gives CASSETRGNTIYF.

The chain combines TRBV6-5 with TRBJ2-7; TRBD1 is a possible D gene (6 bases). The germline CDR1 and CDR2 sequences are MNHEY and SVGAGI. The CDR3 runs to 14 residues. V was pared by 7 bases and J by 0 bases, with 13 bases between. CDR3 protein: CASTRDTSSYEQYF. In nucleotides, the CDR3 is TGTGCCAGCACCAGGGACACCAGCTCCTACGAGCAGTACTTC.